This T cell receptor beta chain is drawn from a study of OX40 agonist ivuxolimab in advanced cancers. Study results and caveats: At 0.1 to 3.0 mg/kg and by week 6, CD4+ and CD8+ T cells in the blood had expanded clonally.

Peripheral blood came from all dose cohorts at three timepoints. To note about this clone: Its antigen remains unidentified.

Repertoires were generated with immunoSEQ multiplex PCR, while TCRdb's copy carries only in-frame clones and drops some. Among roughly 68,000 clones listed, roughly 80% were seen once. This CDR3 is 16 amino acids long. Germline values: CDR1 MDHEN, CDR2 SYDVKM. V lost 7 bases, J lost 7 bases, and 25 bases lay in between. Sample: CD4+ or CD8+ T cells sorted from blood, taken in a trial of the OX40 agonist ivuxolimab. The chain recombines TRBV28 with TRBJ1-2; D call uncertain. The sequence was obtained from an adult with an advanced solid tumor such as melanoma, head and neck, liver or kidney cancer. The CDR3 bases are TGTGCCAGCATCGGAACAGACAAAGCGAGAGTAGGTGGCTACACCTTC. It yields the protein CASIGTDKARVGGYTF.